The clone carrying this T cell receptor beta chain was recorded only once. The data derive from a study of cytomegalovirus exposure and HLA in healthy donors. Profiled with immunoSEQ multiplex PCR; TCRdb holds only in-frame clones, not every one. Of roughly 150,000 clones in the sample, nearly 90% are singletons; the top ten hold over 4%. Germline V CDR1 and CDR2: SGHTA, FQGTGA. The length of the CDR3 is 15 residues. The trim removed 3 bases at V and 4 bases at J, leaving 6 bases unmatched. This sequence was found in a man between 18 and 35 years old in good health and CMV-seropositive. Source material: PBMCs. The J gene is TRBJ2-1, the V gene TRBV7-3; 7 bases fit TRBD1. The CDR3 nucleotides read TGTGCCAGCAGCTTGAGGGACAGCTTTTACAATGAGCAGTTCTTC. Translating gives CASSLRDSFYNEQFF.